Reported below is one T cell receptor beta chain. The TCR-sequenced patients were a few responders to pembrolizumab. V lost 0 bases to trimming and J lost 0 bases, with 25 bases between them. The CDR3 has 21 amino acids. Germline lookup yields CDR1 SGHRS and CDR2 YFSETQ. The data were taken from a study of PD-1 blockade in mismatch repair-deficient tumors. Sequencing was performed with immunoSEQ multiplex PCR; in TCRdb, only in-frame clones are kept and a portion is missing. The sample lists more than 40,000 clones, more than 75% seen once, with around 3.2% in the top ten. The material was peripheral blood, obtained 4 weeks after starting pembrolizumab. This rearrangement joins TRBV5-1 to TRBJ2-1; D might be TRBD2 (6 bases). The TCR comes from an adult with mismatch repair-deficient cancer. Here the CDR3 DNA reads TGCGCCAGCAGCTTGGGTAAGCGGGCAGACTCACCGGGGAGCTCCTACAATGAGCAGTTCTTC. This encodes CASSLGKRADSPGSSYNEQFF.